This entry concerns a single T cell receptor (beta chain). Its target is unknown. The source of the sample is a study of blood T cells in healthy people across ages. Study-level findings and limits: Compared with aged donors, long-lived donors showed fewer expanded clones, suggesting selection.

Trimming removed 4 bases at V and 6 bases at J, with 20 bases between. The CDR3 loop spans 16 amino acids. Germline-derived CDR1 and CDR2 are KGHSH and LQKENI. Primed by a sample-barcoded 5' primer and a J-beta primer mix, a second PCR proceeded for about 7 to 12 cycles. One entry per CDR3 protein results from TCRdb running MiXCR on the 5' RACE reads. The repertoire holds about 1.7 million distinct CDR3 sequences, roughly 30% seen once, with 7.7% in the top ten. V is TRBV18 and J is TRBJ2-3; D possibly matches TRBD1 or TRBD2 (6 bases each). The sequence was collected from a woman aged 25 to 39 in good health. Specimen: blood. This CDR3 reads CASSHPGAHGRDTQYF. The CDR3 DNA follows: TGTGCCAGCTCACATCCGGGGGCCCACGGACGGGATACGCAGTATTTT.